These 25 T cell receptor beta chains share one sample of origin, sequenced in a study of blood T cell repertoires in COVID-19. TCRdb's copy holds only in-frame clones and misses some; the assay was immunoSEQ multiplex PCR. The table has about 220,000 clones, just under 85% seen once. Sequencing was carried out using PBMCs or T cells enriched from blood (not recorded which). All receptors derive from a woman aged 40 to 50 with acute COVID-19.

This chain joins TRBV7-3 and TRBJ1-1; perhaps TRBD1 as D (5 bases). CDR1 and CDR2 from the germline V gene are SGHTA and FQGTGA. V dropped 4 bases and J dropped 1 base, with 7 bases sitting between them. The CDR3 is 13 residues long. The CDR3 DNA is TGTGCCAGCAGCTACCAGGGGAACACTGAAGCTTTCTTT. Translating gives CASSYQGNTEAFF.

The chain combines TRBV28 with TRBJ2-5; D gene uncertain. This CDR3 contains 17 residues. The V end was cut by 5 bases, the J end by 5 bases, with 24 bases between. Germline V CDR1 and CDR2: MDHEN, SYDVKM. The CDR3 reads CASSVDIGWPSGETQYF. CDR3 in DNA: TGTGCCAGCAGTGTAGATATCGGGTGGCCCTCCGGGGAGACCCAGTACTTC.

In DNA form, the CDR3 reads TGTGCCAGCAGCCCACCGGGACTAGCGGGGGGGGGCAATGAGCAGTTCTTC. Protein sequence: CASSPPGLAGGGNEQFF. This chain links TRBV7-9 with TRBJ2-1; 16 bases agree with TRBD2. Germline-derived CDR1 and CDR2 are SEHNR and FQNEAQ (reference sequence). The J segment lost 6 bases and the V segment lost 5 bases, leaving 7 bases of the junction unmatched. CDR3 length equals 17 residues. The full variable domain, with the rest looked up from reference TRBV7-9 and TRBJ2-1, is DTGVSQNPRHKITKRGQNVTFRCDPISEHNRLYWYRQTLGQGPEFLTYFQNEAQLEKSRLLSDRFSAERPKGSFSTLEIQRTEQGDSAMYLCASSPPGLAGGGNEQFFGPGTRLTVL.

This chain links TRBV2 with TRBJ2-3; 9 nucleotides line up with TRBD1. The CDR3 runs 15 residues. Trimming removed 6 bases from V and 5 bases from J; junction bases left unmatched: 9. Germline loops: CDR1 SNHLY, CDR2 FYNNEI. The CDR3 reads CASRGLQGAGDTQYF. In nucleotides, the CDR3 is TGTGCCAGCAGGGGATTACAGGGGGCGGGAGATACGCAGTATTTT.

The gene calls are TRBV27 and TRBJ1-1, with 11 bases matching TRBD1. CDR3 length equals 18 residues. Looked up from germline, CDR1 is MNHEY and CDR2 is SMNVEV (reference sequence). Losses at the gene ends were 1 base for V and 4 bases for J; bases not matched to a gene: 11. The CDR3 DNA reads as TGTGCCAGCAGTTTATTCGGACAGGGGGCCACCTCGGGCACTGAAGCTTTCTTT. As protein: CASSLFGQGATSGTEAFF.

The chain combines TRBV7-2 with TRBJ1-1; D may be TRBD1 (5 bases). Between the trimmed V and J ends, which lost 1 base and 1 base, there was a span of 13 bases. Germline V CDR1 and CDR2: SGHTA, FQGNSA. The CDR3 runs to 16 residues. As DNA, the CDR3 is TGTGCCAGCAGCTTAGTGGGGGGTAGGGGGAACACTGAAGCTTTCTTT. Translation: CASSLVGGRGNTEAFF.

This clone showed up just once. This sequence joins TRBV30 and TRBJ1-6; TRBD1 might be the D (6 bases). From germline, CDR1 is GTSNPN and CDR2 SVGIG (reference sequence). With 3 bases removed from V and 5 bases from J, the gap between germline ends came to 17 bases. This CDR3 has 16 amino acids. This chain's CDR3 is CAWRPGVRRDNSPLHF. The CDR3 DNA reads TGTGCCTGGAGGCCAGGGGTCCGCCGTGATAATTCACCCCTCCACTTT.

CDR3 sequence reads: CASSFKREGYNEQFF. DNA of the CDR3: TGTGCCAGCAGCTTCAAGCGGGAGGGTTACAATGAGCAGTTCTTC. This chain uses TRBV5-8 with TRBJ2-1; 10 bases match TRBD2. The V gene end was trimmed by 2 bases and the J gene end by 4 bases; junction bases not matched to a gene: 3. Per germline, CDR1 SGHTS and CDR2 YDEGEE. This CDR3 has 15 amino acids.

The chain links TRBV12-3 or TRBV12-4 to TRBJ1-3, with D unclear. The CDR3 is 13 residues long. Trimming stripped 5 bases from V and 0 bases from J, with 5 bases between. As DNA, the CDR3 is TGTGCCAGCAGTGCAGGCTCTGGAAACACCATATATTTT. Translation: CASSAGSGNTIYF.

The rearrangement links TRBV2 to TRBJ1-6; tentatively, D is TRBD1 (5 bases). CDR3 length: 12 amino acids. The ends were cut back, 7 bases at V and 10 bases at J, with 11 bases in the middle. Germline CDR1 SNHLY, CDR2 FYNNEI. As DNA, the CDR3 is TGTGCCAGCAACAGGCTCGGGTCACCCCTCCACTTT. This gives the protein CASNRLGSPLHF.

The chain is built from TRBV9 and TRBJ2-2; D not resolved. From germline, CDR1 is SGDLS and CDR2 YYNGEE. Trimming left V 0 bases short and J 6 bases short, with 6 bases between. The CDR3 loop spans 13 amino acids. The DNA of the CDR3 is TGTGCCAGCAGCGTAGCTACCTCCGGGGAGCTGTTTTTT. Residues: CASSVATSGELFF.

This chain joins TRBV5-1 and TRBJ2-7; TRBD1 matches 11 bases. The J segment lost 6 bases and the V segment lost 0 bases, leaving 2 bases of the junction unmatched. The CDR3 has 14 amino acids. The germline V gene has CDR1 SGHRS and CDR2 YFSETQ. This CDR3 is CASSLGTGGLEQYF. The CDR3, as DNA: TGCGCCAGCAGCTTGGGGACAGGGGGCCTCGAGCAGTACTTC.

The chain carries TRBV12-2 and TRBJ2-7; the listed D gene, TRBD1, was not tested against the DNA. TRBV12-2 has pseudogene status. This CDR3 has 15 residues. The CDR3, as DNA: TGTGCAAGTCGCTTCCGTAACAGGCGGTCCTACGAGCAGTACTTC. Its protein is CASRFRNRRSYEQYF.

The V and J genes are TRBV5-4 and TRBJ2-7; D might be TRBD1 (6 bases). The CDR3 runs to 14 residues. With 3 bases removed from V and 2 bases from J, the gap between germline ends came to 12 bases. CDR1 and CDR2 from the germline V gene are SGHNT and YYREEE (reference sequence). CDR3 coding DNA: TGTGCCAGCAGCTCTAAAACAGGGCCCTACGAGCAGTACTTC. It yields the protein CASSSKTGPYEQYF.

The V call is TRBV7-2, the J call TRBJ1-2; D ambiguous. Germline V gives CDR1 SGHTA, CDR2 FQGNSA. V was shortened by 1 base and J by 12 bases, with 15 bases between the two germline ends. The CDR3 consists of 13 residues. CDR3 sequence reads: CASSLDGRSGNTF. The CDR3 region has the DNA TGTGCCAGCAGCTTAGATGGTAGATCGGGGAACACCTTC.

This clone showed up just once. The genes are TRBV5-6 and TRBJ2-5, with 10 bases that match TRBD1. The germline CDR1 and CDR2 sequences are SGHDT and YYEEEE. The CDR3 runs to 16 residues. J gave up 4 bases and V 5 bases, and 11 bases lay outside the gene matches. For the CDR3, the DNA is TGTGCCAGCAGTTCCGGGACAGGGGTGTTGGGAGAGACCCAGTACTTC. Amino acid sequence: CASSSGTGVLGETQYF.

This rearrangement joins TRBV12-3 or TRBV12-4 to TRBJ1-2; TRBD1 matches 8 bases. V gave up 10 bases and J gave up 5 bases; unmatched junction bases: 6. The CDR3 has 12 residues. The CDR3 is CAISTGVYGYTF. The CDR3 DNA follows: TGTGCCATCTCGACAGGGGTTTATGGCTACACCTTC.

The table lists this clone with a few counts. For the CDR3, the DNA is TGTGCCAGCAGCCAAGCACGGGGAGGGCCTAACGAGCAGTACTTC. Encoded protein: CASSQARGGPNEQYF. V gene TRBV4-2 combines with J gene TRBJ2-7; 7 bases are a match to TRBD2. V lost 1 base, J lost 5 bases, and 8 bases stayed unmatched. The CDR3 is 15 residues long. Germline V CDR1 and CDR2: LGHNA, YNFKEQ.

V and J are TRBV12-3 or TRBV12-4 and TRBJ2-7, with D perhaps matching TRBD2 (5 bases). The length of the CDR3 is 13 residues. V lost 4 bases and J lost 2, with 9 bases in between. CDR3 amino acids: CASSSSGAYEQYF. The CDR3 DNA reads as TGTGCCAGCAGTTCCTCCGGGGCCTACGAGCAGTACTTC.

This chain uses TRBV27 with TRBJ1-5, with 8 positions matching TRBD1. J was trimmed by 12 bases and V by 4 bases; bases with no gene match: 5. CDR1 MNHEY and CDR2 SMNVEV come from the germline V gene (reference sequence). The CDR3 is 12 amino acids. CDR3 coding DNA: TGTGCCAGCAGTTCAGGGGACAGGCGCCAGCATTTT. It encodes CASSSGDRRQHF.

The genes are TRBV9 and TRBJ2-2, with 10 bases that match TRBD2. Germline CDR1 and CDR2: SGDLS and YYNGEE. V was clipped by 0 bases and J by 8 bases; unmatched bases: 7. The CDR3 contains 16 residues. The CDR3 here is CASSVDPSGRLGELFF. The CDR3 region has the DNA TGTGCCAGCAGCGTAGATCCTAGCGGGAGACTGGGGGAGCTGTTTTTT.

The rearrangement uses TRBV5-1 and TRBJ2-1; D is undetermined. The germline gives CDR1 SGHRS, CDR2 YFSETQ. This CDR3 is 15 amino acids long. V was cut by 0 bases and J by 0 bases, with 7 bases left in between. CDR3 protein: CASSLGPNSYNEQFF. Written as DNA, the CDR3 is TGCGCCAGCAGCTTGGGTCCAAACTCCTACAATGAGCAGTTCTTC.

The V gene is TRBV5-1, the J gene TRBJ2-5; 7 positions agree with TRBD2. V trimming: 0 bases; J trimming: 5 bases; junction bases outside the gene matches: 13. CDR3 length: 17 residues. Germline lookup yields CDR1 SGHRS and CDR2 YFSETQ. The CDR3 protein is CASSLALASGGGETQYF. The CDR3 DNA reads TGCGCCAGCAGCTTGGCCCTAGCTTCGGGAGGAGGGGAGACCCAGTACTTC. The whole variable domain, remainder taken from reference TRBV5-1 and TRBJ2-5, is KAGVTQTPRYLIKTRGQQVTLSCSPISGHRSVSWYQQTPGQGLQFLFEYFSETQRNKGNFPGRFSGRQFSNSRSEMNVSTLELGDSALYLCASSLALASGGGETQYFGPGTRLLVL.

This chain connects TRBV7-3 to TRBJ2-7, with 7 bases matching TRBD1. CDR3 size: 13 residues. After removal of 2 bases from V and 7 bases from J, the junction contained 5 bases not matched to a gene. The V gene's germline CDR1 is SGHTA and CDR2 FQGTGA. The CDR3 spells CASSLDREGEQYF. The CDR3 DNA sequence: TGTGCCAGCAGCTTAGACAGGGAAGGGGAGCAGTACTTC.

This chain links TRBV5-1 with TRBJ2-5, with 9 bases fitting TRBD2. CDR3 size: 14 residues. V shed 1 base and J 2 bases; nucleotides not matched to a gene: 0. The germline CDR1 and CDR2 sequences are SGHRS and YFSETQ. The CDR3 bases are TGCGCCAGCAGCTTGACTAGCGGGCAAGAGACCCAGTACTTC. Its protein product is CASSLTSGQETQYF.